Sequencing of this T cell receptor (beta chain) was carried out in a study of OX40 agonist ivuxolimab in advanced cancers. As for the study in general: Ivuxolimab, which is an agonistic anti-OX40 (CD134) antibody, was administered to the patients.

Notes on the study in general: In the 0.1 to 3.0 mg/kg range, CD4+ and CD8+ blood T cells had expanded clonally by week 6.

Clones were read by immunoSEQ multiplex PCR, and TCRdb kept only the in-frame ones, dropping some. The sample includes some 74,000 clones, roughly 90% of them seen just once. About this clone itself: Its antigen is as yet unknown.

This sequence originates from an adult with an advanced solid tumor such as melanoma, head and neck, liver or kidney cancer. The sequencing used CD4+ or CD8+ T cells sorted from blood, collected in a trial of the OX40 agonist ivuxolimab.

The chain's CDR3 is CASSLGGYQEQYF. The CDR3 nucleotides are TGCGCCAGCAGCTTGGGCGGCTATCAGGAGCAGTACTTC. The chain recombines TRBV5-1 with TRBJ2-7, with D uncertain. The germline V gene encodes CDR1 SGHRS and CDR2 YFSETQ. The V end lost 0 bases, the J end lost 7 bases, and 11 bases lay between the germline ends. The CDR3 spans 13 residues.